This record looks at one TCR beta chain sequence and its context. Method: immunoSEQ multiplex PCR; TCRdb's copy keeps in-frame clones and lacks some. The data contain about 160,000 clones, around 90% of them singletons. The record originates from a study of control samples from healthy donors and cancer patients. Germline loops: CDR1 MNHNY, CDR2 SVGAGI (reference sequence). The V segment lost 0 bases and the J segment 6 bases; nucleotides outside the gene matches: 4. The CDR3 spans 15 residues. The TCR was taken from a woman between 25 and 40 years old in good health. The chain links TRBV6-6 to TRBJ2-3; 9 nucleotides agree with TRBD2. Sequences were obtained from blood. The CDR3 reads CASSYSGGREDTQYF. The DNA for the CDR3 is TGTGCCAGCAGTTACTCGGGCGGGAGGGAGGATACGCAGTATTTT.